The entry below gives a single T cell receptor beta chain sequence along with its context. This sample was taken from a study of monozygotic twins with inflammatory bowel disease. The CDR3 is 16 amino acids. Germline loops: CDR1 WNHNN, CDR2 SYGVQD (reference sequence). Each CDR3 protein gets one entry in TCRdb, which reprocessed the 5' RACE reads and gives no DNA. Its listing shows roughly 170,000 distinct CDR3 sequences. Sequencing input: blood. This TCR derives from a human donor with ulcerative colitis or Crohn's disease, or a healthy co-twin of an affected twin (not recorded which). This rearrangement joins TRBV10-1 to TRBJ2-4. The CDR3 region is CASSESPVGTKNIQYF.